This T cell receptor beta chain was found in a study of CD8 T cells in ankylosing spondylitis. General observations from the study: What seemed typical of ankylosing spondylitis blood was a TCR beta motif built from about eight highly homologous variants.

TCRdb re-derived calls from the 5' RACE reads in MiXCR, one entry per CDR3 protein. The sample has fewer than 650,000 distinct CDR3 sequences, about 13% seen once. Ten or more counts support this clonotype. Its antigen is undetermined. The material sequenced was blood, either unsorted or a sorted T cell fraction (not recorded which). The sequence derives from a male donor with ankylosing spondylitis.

CDR3 nucleotide sequence: TGTGCCACCAGTGATCAACGGGAGACCCAGTACTTC. Protein sequence: CATSDQRETQYF. The chain is built from TRBV24-1 and TRBJ2-5, with D unresolved. The V gene lost 3 bases and the J gene lost 5 bases, with 6 bases spanning the gap. The CDR3 spans 12 residues. Germline values: CDR1 KGHDR, CDR2 SFDVKD.